Included here is one T cell receptor (beta chain) sequence, with context. Its antigen is unidentified. These data are taken from a study of a mutant IDH1 vaccine in newly diagnosed glioma. On the study more broadly: Treatment recipients were 62.5% male and roughly 38% female, and their mean age was around 37 years.

Study-level findings and limits: It seemed that pseudoprogression was not linked to changes in the top peripheral T cell clonotypes.

Described time point: baseline, week 1 (first vaccination visit). The treatment is: pre-vaccination baseline after standard-of-care therapy. The CDR3 totals 10 residues. V was trimmed by 5 bases and J by 12 bases, leaving 10 bases between them. Germline CDR1 and CDR2: SGHTA and FQGNSA. Some clones are missing from TCRdb's copy, which holds only in-frame ones; the method was immunoSEQ multiplex PCR. The sample lists about 88,000 clones; around 79% were seen once. The V and J genes are TRBV7-2 and TRBJ1-2; D is ambiguous. The clonotype was recovered from a man in his forties with glioma. Some clones in this sample may be carry-over from other donors' samples. Sample: PBMCs, taken from a glioma patient treated with radiotherapy, temozolomide or both. The CDR3 DNA is TGTGCCAGCAGCCCCCCACCACACACCTTC. Residues: CASSPPPHTF.